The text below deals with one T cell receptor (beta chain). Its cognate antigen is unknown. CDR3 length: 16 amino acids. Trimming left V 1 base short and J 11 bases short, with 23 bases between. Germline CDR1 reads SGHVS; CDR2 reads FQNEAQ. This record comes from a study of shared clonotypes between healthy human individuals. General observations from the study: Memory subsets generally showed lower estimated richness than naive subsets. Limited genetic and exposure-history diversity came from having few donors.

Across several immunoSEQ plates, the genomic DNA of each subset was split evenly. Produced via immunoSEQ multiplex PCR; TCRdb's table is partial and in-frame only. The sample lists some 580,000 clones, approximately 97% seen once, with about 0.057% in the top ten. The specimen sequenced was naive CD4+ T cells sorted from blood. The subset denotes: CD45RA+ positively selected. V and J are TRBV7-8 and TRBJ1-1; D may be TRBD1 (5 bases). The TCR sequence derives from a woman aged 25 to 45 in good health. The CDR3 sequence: CASSLGPGPLGGDAFF. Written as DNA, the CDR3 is TGTGCCAGCAGCTTAGGACCGGGACCCCTAGGAGGTGATGCTTTCTTT. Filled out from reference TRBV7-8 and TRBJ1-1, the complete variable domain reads GAGVSQSPRYKVAKRGQDVALRCDPISGHVSLFWYQQALGQGPEFLTYFQNEAQLDKSGLPSDRFFAERPEGSVSTLKIQRTQQEDSAVYLCASSLGPGPLGGDAFFGQGTRLTVV.